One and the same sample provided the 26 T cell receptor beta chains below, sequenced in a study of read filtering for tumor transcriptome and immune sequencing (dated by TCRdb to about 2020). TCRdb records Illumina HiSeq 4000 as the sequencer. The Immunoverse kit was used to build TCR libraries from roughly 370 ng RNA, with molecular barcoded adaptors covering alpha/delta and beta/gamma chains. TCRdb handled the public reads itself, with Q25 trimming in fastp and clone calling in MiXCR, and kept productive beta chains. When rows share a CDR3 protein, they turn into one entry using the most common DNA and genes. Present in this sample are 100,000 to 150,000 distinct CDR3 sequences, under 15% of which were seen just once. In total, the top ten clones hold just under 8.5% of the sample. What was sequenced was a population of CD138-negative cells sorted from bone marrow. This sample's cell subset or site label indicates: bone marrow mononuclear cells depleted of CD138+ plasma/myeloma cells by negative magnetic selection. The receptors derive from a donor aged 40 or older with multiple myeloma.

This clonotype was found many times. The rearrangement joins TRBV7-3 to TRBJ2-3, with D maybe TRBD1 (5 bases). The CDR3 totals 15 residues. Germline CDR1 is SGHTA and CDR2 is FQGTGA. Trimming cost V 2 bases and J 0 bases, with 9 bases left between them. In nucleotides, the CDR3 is TGTGCCAGCAGCTTAGACAGAGTTAGCACAGATACGCAGTATTTT. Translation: CASSLDRVSTDTQYF.

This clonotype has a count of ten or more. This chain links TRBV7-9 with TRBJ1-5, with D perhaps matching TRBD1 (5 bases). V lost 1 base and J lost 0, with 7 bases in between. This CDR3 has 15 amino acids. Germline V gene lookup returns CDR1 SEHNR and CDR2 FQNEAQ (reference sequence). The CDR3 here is CASSLGQNSNQPQHF. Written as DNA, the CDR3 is TGTGCCAGCAGCTTAGGACAGAATAGCAATCAGCCCCAGCATTTT.

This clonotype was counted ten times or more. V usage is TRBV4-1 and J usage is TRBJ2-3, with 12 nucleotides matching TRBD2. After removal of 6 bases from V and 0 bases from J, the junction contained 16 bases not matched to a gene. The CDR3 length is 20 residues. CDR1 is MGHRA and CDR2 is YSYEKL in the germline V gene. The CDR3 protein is CASRPTMTSGSLWSTDTQYF. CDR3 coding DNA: TGCGCCAGCAGACCTACGATGACTAGCGGGAGCCTCTGGAGCACAGATACGCAGTATTTT.

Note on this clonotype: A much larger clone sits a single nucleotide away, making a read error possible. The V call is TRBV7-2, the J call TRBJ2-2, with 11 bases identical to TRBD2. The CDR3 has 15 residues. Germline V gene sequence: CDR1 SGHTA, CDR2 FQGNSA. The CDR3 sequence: CASSKIAGGPPELLF. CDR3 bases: TGTGCCAGCAGCAAAATAGCGGGAGGGCCACCGGAGCTGCTTTTT.

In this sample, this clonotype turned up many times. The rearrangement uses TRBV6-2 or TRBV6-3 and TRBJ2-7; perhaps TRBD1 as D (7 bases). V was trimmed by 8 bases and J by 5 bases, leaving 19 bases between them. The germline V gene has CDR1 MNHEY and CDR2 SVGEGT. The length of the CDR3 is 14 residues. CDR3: CASYSGRGRNEQYF. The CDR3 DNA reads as TGTGCCAGCTACTCGGGCAGGGGGAGGAACGAGCAGTACTTC.

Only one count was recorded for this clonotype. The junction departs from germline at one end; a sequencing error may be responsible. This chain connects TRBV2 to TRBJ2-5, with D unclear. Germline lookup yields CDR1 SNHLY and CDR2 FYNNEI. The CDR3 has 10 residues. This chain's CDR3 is CASRRETQHF. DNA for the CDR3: TGTGCCAGCCGACGAGAGACTCAGCACTTC.

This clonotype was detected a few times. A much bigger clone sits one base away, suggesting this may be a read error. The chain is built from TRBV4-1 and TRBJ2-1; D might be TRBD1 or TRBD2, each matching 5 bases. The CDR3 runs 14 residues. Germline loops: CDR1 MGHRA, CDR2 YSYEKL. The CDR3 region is CASSQWSGPGERFF. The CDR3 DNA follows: TGCGCCAGCAGCCAATGGTCGGGGCCGGGTGAGCGGTTCTTC.

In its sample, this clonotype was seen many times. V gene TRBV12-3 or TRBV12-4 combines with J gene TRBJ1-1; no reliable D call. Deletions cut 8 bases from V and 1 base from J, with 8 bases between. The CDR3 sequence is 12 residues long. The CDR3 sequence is CASGIGNTEAFF. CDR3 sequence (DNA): TGTGCCAGCGGGATTGGGAACACTGAAGCTTTCTTT.

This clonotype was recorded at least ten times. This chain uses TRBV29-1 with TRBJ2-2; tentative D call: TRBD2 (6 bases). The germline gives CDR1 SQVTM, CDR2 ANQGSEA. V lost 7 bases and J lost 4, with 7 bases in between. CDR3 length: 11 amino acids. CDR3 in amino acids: CSAGGTGELFF. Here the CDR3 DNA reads TGCAGCGCCGGGGGCACCGGGGAGCTGTTTTTT.

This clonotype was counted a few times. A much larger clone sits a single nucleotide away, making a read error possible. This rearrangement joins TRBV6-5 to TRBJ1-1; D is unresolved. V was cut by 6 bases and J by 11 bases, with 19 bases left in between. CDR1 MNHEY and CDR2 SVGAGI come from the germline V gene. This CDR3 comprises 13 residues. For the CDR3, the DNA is TGTGCCAGCAGCCCCGGACCTACGGTAAGTGCTTTCTTT. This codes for CASSPGPTVSAFF.

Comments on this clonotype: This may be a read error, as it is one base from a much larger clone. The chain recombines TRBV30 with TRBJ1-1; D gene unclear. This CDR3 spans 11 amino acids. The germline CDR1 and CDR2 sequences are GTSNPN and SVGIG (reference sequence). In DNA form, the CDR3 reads TGTGCCTGGAGTCTGAACACTGGAGCTTTCTTT. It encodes CAWSLNTGAFF.

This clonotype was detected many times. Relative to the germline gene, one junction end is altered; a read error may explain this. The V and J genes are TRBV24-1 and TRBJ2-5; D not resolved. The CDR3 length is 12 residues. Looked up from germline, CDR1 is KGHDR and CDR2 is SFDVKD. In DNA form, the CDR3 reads TGCGCCACCAGTGATTTCGGCGAGACCCAGTACTTC. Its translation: CATSDFGETQYF.

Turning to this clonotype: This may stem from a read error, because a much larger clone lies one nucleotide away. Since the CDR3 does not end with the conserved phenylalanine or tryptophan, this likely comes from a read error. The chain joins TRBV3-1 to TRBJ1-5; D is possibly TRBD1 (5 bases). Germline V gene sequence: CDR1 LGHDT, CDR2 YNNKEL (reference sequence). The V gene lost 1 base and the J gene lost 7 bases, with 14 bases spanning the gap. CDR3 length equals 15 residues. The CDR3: CASSQVDSPSQPQHS. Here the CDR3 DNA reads TGTGCCAGCAGCCAAGTCGACAGCCCTTCGCAGCCCCAGCATTCT.

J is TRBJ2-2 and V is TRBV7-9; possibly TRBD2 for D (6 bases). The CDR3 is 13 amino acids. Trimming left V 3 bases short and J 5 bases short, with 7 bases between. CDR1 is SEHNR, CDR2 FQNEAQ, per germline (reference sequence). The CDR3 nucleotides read TGTGCCAGCAGCTTTAGCGGTACCGGGGAGCTGTTTTTT. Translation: CASSFSGTGELFF.

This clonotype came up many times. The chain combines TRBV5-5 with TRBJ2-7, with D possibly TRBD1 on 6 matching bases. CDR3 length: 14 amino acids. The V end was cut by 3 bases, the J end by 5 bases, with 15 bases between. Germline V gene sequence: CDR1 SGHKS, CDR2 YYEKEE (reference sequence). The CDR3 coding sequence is TGTGCCAGCAGCTCCCTCAACAGGGCTAACGAGCAGTACTTC. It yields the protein CASSSLNRANEQYF.

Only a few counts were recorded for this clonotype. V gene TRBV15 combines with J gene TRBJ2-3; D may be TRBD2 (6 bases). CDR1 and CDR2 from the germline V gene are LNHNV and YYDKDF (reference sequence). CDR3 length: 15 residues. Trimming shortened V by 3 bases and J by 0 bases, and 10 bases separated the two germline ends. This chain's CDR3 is CATSRGLGSTDTQYF. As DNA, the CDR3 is TGTGCCACCAGCAGGGGACTGGGCAGCACAGATACGCAGTATTTT.

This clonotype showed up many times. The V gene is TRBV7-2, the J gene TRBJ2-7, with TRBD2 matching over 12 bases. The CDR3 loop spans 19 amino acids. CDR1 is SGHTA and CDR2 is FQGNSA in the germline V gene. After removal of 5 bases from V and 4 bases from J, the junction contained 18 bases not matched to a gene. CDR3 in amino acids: CASSTHHLAGGPSEYEQYF. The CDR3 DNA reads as TGTGCCAGCAGCACCCACCATCTAGCGGGAGGGCCCTCGGAGTACGAGCAGTACTTC. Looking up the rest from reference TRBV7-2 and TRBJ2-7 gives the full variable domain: GAGVSQSPSNKVTEKGKDVELRCDPISGHTALYWYRQSLGQGLEFLIYFQGNSAPDKSGLPSDRFSAERTGGSVSTLTIQRTQQEDSAVYLCASSTHHLAGGPSEYEQYFGPGTRLTVT.

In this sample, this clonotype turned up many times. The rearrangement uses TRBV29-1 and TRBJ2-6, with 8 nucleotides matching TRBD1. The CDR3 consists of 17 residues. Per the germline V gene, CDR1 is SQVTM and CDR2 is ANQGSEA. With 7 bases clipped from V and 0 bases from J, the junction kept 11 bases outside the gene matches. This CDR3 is CSASLGQGASGANVLTF. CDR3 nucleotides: TGCAGCGCCTCCCTGGGGCAGGGGGCCTCTGGGGCCAACGTCCTGACTTTC.

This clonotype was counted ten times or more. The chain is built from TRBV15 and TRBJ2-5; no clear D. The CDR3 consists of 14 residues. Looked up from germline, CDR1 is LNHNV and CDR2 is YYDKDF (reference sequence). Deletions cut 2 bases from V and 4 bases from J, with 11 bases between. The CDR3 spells CATSRNWGRETQYF. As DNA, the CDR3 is TGTGCCACCAGCAGAAATTGGGGTCGAGAGACCCAGTACTTC.

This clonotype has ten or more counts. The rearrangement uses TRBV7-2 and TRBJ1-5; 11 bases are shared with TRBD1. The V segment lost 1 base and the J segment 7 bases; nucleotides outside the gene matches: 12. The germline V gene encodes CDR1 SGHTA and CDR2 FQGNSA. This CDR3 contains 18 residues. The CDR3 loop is CASSLGSSDRGRTQPQHF. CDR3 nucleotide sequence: TGTGCCAGCAGCTTAGGATCCTCGGACAGGGGGCGAACGCAGCCCCAGCATTTT.

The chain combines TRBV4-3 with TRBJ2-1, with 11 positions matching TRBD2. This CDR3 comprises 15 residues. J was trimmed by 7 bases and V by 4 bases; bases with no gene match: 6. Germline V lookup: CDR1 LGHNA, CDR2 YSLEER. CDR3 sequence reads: CASSLGLAEGNEQFF. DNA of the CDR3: TGCGCCAGCAGCCTGGGACTAGCGGAGGGGAATGAGCAGTTCTTC.

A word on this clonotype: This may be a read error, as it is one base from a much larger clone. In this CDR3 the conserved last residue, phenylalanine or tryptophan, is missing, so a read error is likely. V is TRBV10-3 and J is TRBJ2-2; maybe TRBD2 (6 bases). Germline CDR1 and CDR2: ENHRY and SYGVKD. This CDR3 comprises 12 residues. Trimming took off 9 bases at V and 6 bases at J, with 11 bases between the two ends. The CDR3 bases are TGTGCCATTCGACTAGAACCCGGGGAGCTGTTTATT. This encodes CAIRLEPGELFI.

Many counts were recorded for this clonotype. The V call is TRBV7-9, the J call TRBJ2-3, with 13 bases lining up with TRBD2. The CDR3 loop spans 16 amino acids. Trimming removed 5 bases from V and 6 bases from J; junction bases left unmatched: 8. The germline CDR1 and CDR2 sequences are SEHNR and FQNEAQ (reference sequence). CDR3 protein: CASSTRTSGSGDTQYF. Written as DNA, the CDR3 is TGTGCCAGCAGCACCCGGACTAGCGGGAGTGGGGATACGCAGTATTTT. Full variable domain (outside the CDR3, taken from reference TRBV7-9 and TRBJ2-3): DTGVSQNPRHKITKRGQNVTFRCDPISEHNRLYWYRQTLGQGPEFLTYFQNEAQLEKSRLLSDRFSAERPKGSFSTLEIQRTEQGDSAMYLCASSTRTSGSGDTQYFGPGTRLTVL.

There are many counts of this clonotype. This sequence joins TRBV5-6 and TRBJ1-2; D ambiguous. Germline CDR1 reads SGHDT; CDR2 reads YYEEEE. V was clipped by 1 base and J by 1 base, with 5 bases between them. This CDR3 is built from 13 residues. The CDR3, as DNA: TGTGCCAGCAGCTTGACCAGTAACTATGGCTACACCTTC. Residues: CASSLTSNYGYTF.

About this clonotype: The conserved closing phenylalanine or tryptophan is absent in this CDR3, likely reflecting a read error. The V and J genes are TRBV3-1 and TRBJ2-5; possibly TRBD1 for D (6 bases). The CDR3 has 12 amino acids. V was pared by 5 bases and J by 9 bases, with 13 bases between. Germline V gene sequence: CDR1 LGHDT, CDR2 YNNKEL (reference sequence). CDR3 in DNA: TGTGCCAGCAGCGCTACTTCAGGGGCCCAGTACCTC. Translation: CASSATSGAQYL.

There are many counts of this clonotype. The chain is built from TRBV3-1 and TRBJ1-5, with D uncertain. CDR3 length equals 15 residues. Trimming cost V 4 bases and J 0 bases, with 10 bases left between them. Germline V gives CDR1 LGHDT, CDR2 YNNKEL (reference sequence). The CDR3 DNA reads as TGTGCCAGCAGCCCGCGATTCGATAGCAATCAGCCCCAGCATTTT. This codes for CASSPRFDSNQPQHF.